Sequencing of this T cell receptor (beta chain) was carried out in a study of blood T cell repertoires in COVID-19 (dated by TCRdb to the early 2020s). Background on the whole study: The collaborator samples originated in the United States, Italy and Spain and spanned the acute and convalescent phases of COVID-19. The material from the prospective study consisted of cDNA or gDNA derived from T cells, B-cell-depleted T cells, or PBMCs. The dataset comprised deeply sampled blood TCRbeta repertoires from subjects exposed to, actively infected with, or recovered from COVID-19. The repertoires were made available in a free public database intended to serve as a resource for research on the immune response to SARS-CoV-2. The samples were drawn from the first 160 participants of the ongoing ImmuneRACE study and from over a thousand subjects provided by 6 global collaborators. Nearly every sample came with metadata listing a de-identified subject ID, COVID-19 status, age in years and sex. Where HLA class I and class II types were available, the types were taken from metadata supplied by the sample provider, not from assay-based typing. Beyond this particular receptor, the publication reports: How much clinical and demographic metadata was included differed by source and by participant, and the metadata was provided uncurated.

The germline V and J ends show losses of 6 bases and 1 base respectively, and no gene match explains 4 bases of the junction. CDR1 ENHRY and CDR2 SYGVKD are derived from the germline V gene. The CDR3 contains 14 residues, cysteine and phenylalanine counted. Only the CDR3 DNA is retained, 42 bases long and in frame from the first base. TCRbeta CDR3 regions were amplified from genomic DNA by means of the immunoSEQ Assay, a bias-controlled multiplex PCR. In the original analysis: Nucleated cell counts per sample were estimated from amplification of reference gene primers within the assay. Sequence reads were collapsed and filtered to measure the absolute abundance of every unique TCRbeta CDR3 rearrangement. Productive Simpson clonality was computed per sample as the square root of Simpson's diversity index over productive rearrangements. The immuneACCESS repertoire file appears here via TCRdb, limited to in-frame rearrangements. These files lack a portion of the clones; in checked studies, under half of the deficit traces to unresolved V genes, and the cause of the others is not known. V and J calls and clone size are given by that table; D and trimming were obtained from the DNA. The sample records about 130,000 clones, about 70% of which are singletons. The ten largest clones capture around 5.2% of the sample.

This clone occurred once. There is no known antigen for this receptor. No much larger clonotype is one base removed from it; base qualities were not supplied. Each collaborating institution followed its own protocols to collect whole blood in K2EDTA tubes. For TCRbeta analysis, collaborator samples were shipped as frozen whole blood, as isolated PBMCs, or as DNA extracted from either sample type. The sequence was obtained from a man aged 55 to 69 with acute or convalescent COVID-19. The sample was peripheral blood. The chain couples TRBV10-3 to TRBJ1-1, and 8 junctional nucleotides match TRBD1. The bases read TGTGCCATCAGCAGGGACAGGTCGAACACTGAAGCTTTCTTT. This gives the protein CAISRDRSNTEAFF.